This TCR beta chain was retrieved from a study of T cell changes during pregnancy in multiple sclerosis. Only in-frame clones appear in the TCRdb table, and some are missing; sequencing was by immunoSEQ multiplex PCR. In the table there are 70,000 to 85,000 clones, 92% of which are singletons. This CDR3 has 15 residues. With 4 bases clipped from V and 6 bases from J, the junction kept 4 bases outside the gene matches. Germline assignment: CDR1 SGHRS and CDR2 YFSETQ. V and J are TRBV5-1 and TRBJ2-3; TRBD2 matches 14 bases. Sample: peripheral blood, taken before pregnancy. This receptor was taken from a female donor with multiple sclerosis, enrolled in a pregnancy study. CDR3 sequence (DNA): TGCGCCAGCAGCGGGACTAGCGGGGGCGCGGATACGCAGTATTTT. Its translation is CASSGTSGGADTQYF.